The clone carrying this T cell receptor (beta chain) occurred a few times. What it binds is not known. Other DNA variants within this sample encode the same CDR3. Using CD45RO/CCR7/CD25/CD127/CD95/CD27, CD4+ naive, central memory, regulatory and stem cell-like memory cells were sorted. Since all of the isolated RNA was reverse transcribed, expressed TCRB transcripts were what got sequenced. TCRdb keeps only in-frame clones here, not all; method: immunoSEQ multiplex PCR. This sample yields about 700,000 clones, of which 13% are seen a single time; 0.022% belongs to the top ten. These data are taken from a study of beta chain features in type 1 diabetes. Study conclusions and caveats: Patients with Type 1 diabetes showed moderately but significantly shorter TCRB CDR3s in all four CD4+ subsets. Shorter templates might be favored by PCR, equally in patients and controls.

The sequenced material came from naive CD4+ T cells from blood. The TCR comes from a man aged 18 to 29 with type 1 diabetes.

This CDR3 reads CASRLSRTGPYGYTF. The DNA for the CDR3 is TGTGCCAGCAGATTAAGTAGGACAGGGCCATATGGCTACACCTTC. The chain combines TRBV6-5 with TRBJ1-2, with 8 bases identical to TRBD1. V shed 6 bases and J 5 bases; nucleotides not matched to a gene: 11. Germline CDR1 MNHEY, CDR2 SVGAGI. This CDR3 region has 15 residues.